The T cell receptor (beta chain) under discussion was sequenced for a study of patients and donors after allogeneic stem cell transplantation. TCRdb fed the RT-PCR reads into MiXCR, producing one record per CDR3 protein. The sample lists about 230,000 distinct CDR3 sequences; 13% to 15% were seen once. The CDR3 covers 15 residues. Trimming stripped 2 bases from V and 0 bases from J, with 9 bases between. Germline lookup yields CDR1 SGHRS and CDR2 YFSETQ. The sample holds a few counts of this clonotype. The chain links TRBV5-1 to TRBJ2-4, with a weak D call TRBD2 (6 bases). The sample comprised blood, either unsorted or a sorted T cell fraction (not recorded which). This receptor was identified in a human donor who was either an allogeneic HSCT recipient or a stem cell or donor lymphocyte infusion donor (not recorded which). It is not recorded whose cells these are; they may come from a transplant donor. The CDR3 region has the DNA TGCGCCAGCAGCTTTGGGGGGTTAGCCAAAAACATTCAGTACTTC. Translation: CASSFGGLAKNIQYF.